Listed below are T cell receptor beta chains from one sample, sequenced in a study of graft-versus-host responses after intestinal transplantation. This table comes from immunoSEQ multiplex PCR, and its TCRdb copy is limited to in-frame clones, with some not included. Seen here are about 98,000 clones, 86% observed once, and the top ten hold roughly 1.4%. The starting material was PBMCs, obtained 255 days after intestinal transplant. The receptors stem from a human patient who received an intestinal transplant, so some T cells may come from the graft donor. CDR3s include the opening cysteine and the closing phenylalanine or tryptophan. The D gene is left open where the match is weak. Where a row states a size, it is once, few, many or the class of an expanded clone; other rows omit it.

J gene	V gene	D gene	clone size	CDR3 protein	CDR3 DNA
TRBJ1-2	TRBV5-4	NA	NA	CASSLAGPQGGYTF	TGTGCCAGCAGCTTGGCGGGCCCGCAGGGGGGCTACACCTTC
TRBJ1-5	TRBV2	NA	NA	CASSEGASNQPQHF	TGTGCCAGCAGTGAGGGGGCGAGCAATCAGCCCCAGCATTTT
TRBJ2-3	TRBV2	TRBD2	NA	CASSQERGGRTDTQYF	TGTGCCAGCAGTCAAGAGCGGGGGGGCCGAACAGATACGCAGTATTTT
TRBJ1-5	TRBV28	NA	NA	CASSPLEGQGFQPQHF	TGTGCCAGCAGCCCCCTCGAGGGGCAGGGCTTTCAGCCCCAGCATTTT
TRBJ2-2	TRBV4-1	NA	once	CASSQDPRQANTGELFF	TGCGCCAGCAGCCAAGATCCCCGGCAGGCTAACACCGGGGAGCTGTTTTTT
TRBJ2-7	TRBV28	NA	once	CASRWAGHNYEQYF	TGTGCCAGCAGATGGGCGGGACATAACTACGAGCAGTACTTC
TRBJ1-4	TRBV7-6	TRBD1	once	CASSLAGTGREKLFF	TGTGCCAGCAGCTTAGCCGGGACAGGGAGGGAAAAACTGTTTTTT
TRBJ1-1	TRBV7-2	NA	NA	CASSLGRGWTEAFF	TGTGCCAGCAGCTTAGGGCGCGGGTGGACTGAAGCTTTCTTT
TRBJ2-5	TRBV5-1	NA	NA	CASSFGVDETQYF	TGCGCCAGCAGCTTTGGGGTGGACGAGACCCAGTACTTC
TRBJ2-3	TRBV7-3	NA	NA	CASSLNLVTDTQYF	TGTGCCAGCAGCCTCAACCTTGTGACAGATACGCAGTATTTT
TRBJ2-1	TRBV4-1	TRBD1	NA	CASSQVRTGGRNEQFF	TGCGCCAGCAGCCAAGTCCGGACAGGGGGCCGCAATGAGCAGTTCTTC
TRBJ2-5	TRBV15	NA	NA	CATSKGQETQYF	TGTGCCACCAGCAAAGGTCAAGAGACCCAGTACTTC
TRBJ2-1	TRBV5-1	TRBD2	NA	CASSFNRPGLAGDNEQFF	TGCGCCAGCAGCTTCAATCGTCCGGGACTAGCGGGAGACAATGAGCAGTTCTTC
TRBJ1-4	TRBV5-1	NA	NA	CASSLAGWNEKLFF	TGCGCCAGCAGCTTGGCAGGGTGGAATGAAAAACTGTTTTTT
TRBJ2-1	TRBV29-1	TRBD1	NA	CSVAPLGDSVDDEQFF	TGCAGCGTTGCCCCATTAGGGGACAGTGTGGATGATGAGCAGTTCTTC
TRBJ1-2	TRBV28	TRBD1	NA	CASNQGVPYGYTF	TGTGCCAGCAATCAGGGGGTTCCCTATGGCTACACCTTC
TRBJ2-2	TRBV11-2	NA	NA	CASSLGPRSGELFF	TGTGCCAGCAGCTTAGGCCCAAGGTCCGGGGAGCTGTTTTTT
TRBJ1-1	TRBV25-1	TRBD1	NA	CASSAINPQGAEAFF	TGTGCCAGCAGTGCAATCAACCCTCAGGGGGCTGAAGCTTTCTTT
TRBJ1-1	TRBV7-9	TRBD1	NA	CASSRTGGDNTEAFF	TGTGCCAGCAGCCGGACAGGGGGCGATAACACTGAAGCTTTCTTT
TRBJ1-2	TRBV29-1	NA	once	CSVEDRGGSYGYTF	TGCAGCGTTGAAGATCGGGGGGGGAGCTATGGCTACACCTTC
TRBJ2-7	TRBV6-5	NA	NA	CASRSGTKPYEQYF	TGTGCCAGCAGGTCCGGGACCAAGCCCTACGAGCAGTACTTC
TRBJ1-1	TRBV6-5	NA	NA	CASSYLPGGATEAFF	TGTGCCAGCAGTTACTTACCCGGGGGAGCCACTGAAGCTTTCTTT
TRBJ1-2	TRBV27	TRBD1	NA	CASSLGQGVSYTF	TGTGCCAGCAGTTTGGGACAGGGGGTGAGCTACACCTTC
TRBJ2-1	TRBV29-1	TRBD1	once	CSVKQGNEQFF	TGCAGCGTTAAACAGGGGAATGAGCAGTTCTTC
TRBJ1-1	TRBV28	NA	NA	CASSYPPEAFF	TGTGCCAGCAGTTACCCCCCTGAAGCTTTCTTT
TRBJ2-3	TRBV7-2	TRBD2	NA	CASSTTSGGGDTQYF	TGTGCCAGCAGCACCACTAGCGGGGGAGGAGATACGCAGTATTTT
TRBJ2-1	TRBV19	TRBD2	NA	CASSNAGGLSTYNEQFF	TGTGCCAGTAGTAATGCGGGGGGGCTTTCCACGTACAATGAGCAGTTCTTC
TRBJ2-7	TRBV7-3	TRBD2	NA	CASSLGLAGAYEQYF	TGTGCCAGCAGCTTAGGACTAGCGGGAGCCTACGAGCAGTACTTC
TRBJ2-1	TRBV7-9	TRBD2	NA	CASSLEGLGRRDEQFF	TGTGCCAGCAGCTTAGAGGGACTAGGAAGGCGCGATGAGCAGTTCTTC
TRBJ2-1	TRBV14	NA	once	CASSQGRFYEQFF	TGTGCCAGCAGCCAAGGCAGATTCTATGAGCAGTTCTTC
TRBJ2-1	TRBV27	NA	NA	CASTGHRDRARGNEQFF	TGTGCCAGCACCGGACACCGCGACAGAGCCAGAGGGAATGAGCAGTTCTTC
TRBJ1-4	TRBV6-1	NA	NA	CASSEAGGLEKLFF	TGTGCCAGCAGTGAAGCCGGGGGGCTGGAAAAACTGTTTTTT
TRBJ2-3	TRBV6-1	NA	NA	CASRALGNTQYF	TGTGCCAGCAGAGCCCTAGGAAATACGCAGTATTTT
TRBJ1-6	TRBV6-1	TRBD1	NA	CASSRGVNNSPLHF	TGTGCCAGCAGCAGGGGGGTCAATAATTCACCCCTCCACTTT
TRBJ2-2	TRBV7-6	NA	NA	CASSSNAGELFF	TGTGCCAGCAGCTCTAATGCCGGGGAGCTGTTTTTT
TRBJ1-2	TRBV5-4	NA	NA	CASSQGADGYTF	TGTGCCAGCAGCCAAGGTGCTGATGGCTACACCTTC
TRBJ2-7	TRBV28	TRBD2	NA	CASSPGTSGMNYEQYF	TGTGCCAGCAGTCCCGGGACTAGCGGGATGAACTACGAGCAGTACTTC